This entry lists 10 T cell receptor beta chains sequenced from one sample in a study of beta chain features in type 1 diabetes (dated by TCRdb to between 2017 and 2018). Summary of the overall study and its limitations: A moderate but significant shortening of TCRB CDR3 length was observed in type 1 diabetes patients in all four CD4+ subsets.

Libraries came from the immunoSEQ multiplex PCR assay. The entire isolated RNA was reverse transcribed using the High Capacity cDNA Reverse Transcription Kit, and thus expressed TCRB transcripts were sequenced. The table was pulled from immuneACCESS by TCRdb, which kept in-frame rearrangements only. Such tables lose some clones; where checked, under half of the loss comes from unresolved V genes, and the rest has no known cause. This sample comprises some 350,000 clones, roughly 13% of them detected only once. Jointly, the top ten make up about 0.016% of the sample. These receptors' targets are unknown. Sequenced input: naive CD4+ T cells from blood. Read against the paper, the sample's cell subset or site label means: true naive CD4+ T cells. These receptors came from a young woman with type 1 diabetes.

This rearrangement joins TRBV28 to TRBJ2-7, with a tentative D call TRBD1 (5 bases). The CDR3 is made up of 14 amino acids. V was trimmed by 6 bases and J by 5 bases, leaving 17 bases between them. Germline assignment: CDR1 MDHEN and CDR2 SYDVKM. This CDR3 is CASSQAGSVHEQYF. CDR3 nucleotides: TGTGCCAGCAGCCAAGCAGGGTCGGTGCACGAGCAGTACTTC. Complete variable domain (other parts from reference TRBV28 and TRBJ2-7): DVKVTQSSRYLVKRTGEKVFLECVQDMDHENMFWYRQDPGLGLRLIYFSYDVKMKEKGDIPEGYSVSREKKERFSLILESASTNQTSMYLCASSQAGSVHEQYFGPGTRLTVT.

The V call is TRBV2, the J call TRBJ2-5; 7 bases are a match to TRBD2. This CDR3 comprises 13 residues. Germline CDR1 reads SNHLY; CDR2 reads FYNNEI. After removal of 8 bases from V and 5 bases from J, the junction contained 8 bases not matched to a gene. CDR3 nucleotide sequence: TGTGCCAGCCTACTAGCGAAAAGGGAGACCCAGTACTTC. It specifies CASLLAKRETQYF.

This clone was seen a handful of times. The CDR3 reads CAWDKQNIRQALGFF. The CDR3 nucleotides are TGTGCCTGGGATAAACAGAATATCAGACAGGCTCTGGGGTTCTTC. The chain has TRBV30 and TRBJ2-1, with D maybe TRBD1 (6 bases). Trimming shortened V by 5 bases and J by 15 bases, and 29 bases separated the two germline ends. The CDR3 extends over 15 amino acids. Germline CDR1 and CDR2: GTSNPN and SVGIG (reference sequence).

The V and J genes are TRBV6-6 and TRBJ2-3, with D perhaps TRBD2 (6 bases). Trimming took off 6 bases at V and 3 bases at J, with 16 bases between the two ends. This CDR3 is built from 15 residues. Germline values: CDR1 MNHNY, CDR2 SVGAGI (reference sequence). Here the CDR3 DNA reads TGTGCCAGCAGGGATCGGACTATCAAGACAGATACGCAGTATTTT. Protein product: CASRDRTIKTDTQYF.

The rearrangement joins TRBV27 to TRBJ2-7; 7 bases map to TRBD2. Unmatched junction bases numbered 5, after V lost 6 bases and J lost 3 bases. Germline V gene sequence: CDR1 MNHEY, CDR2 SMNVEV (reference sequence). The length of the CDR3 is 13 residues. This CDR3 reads CASRGTTFYEQYF. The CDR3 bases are TGTGCCAGCAGAGGGACTACTTTCTACGAGCAGTACTTC.

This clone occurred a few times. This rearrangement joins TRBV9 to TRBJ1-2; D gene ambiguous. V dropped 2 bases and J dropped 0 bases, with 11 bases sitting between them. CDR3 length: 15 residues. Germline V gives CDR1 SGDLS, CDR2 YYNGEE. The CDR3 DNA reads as TGTGCCAGCAGCGTCTTCAGATCCCCTAACTATGGCTACACCTTC. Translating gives CASSVFRSPNYGYTF.

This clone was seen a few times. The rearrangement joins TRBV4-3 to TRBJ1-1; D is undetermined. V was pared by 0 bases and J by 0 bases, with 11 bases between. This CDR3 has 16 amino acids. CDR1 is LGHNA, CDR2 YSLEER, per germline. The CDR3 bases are TGCGCCAGCAGCCAAGATACAGTCATAATGAACACTGAAGCTTTCTTT. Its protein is CASSQDTVIMNTEAFF.

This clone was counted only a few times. The CDR3 DNA is TGTGCCAGCAGTTACCGACTAGCGGGCACCTACAATGAGCAGTTCTTC. It is translated as CASSYRLAGTYNEQFF. This sequence joins TRBV6-5 and TRBJ2-1; 10 bases agree with TRBD2. The ends lost 2 bases at V and 2 bases at J; junction bases unmatched: 3. CDR3 length: 16 residues. Germline V CDR1 and CDR2: MNHEY, SVGAGI.

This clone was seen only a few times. The DNA of the CDR3 is TGTGCCTGGAGCCCAGGGGGCTGGTACGAGCAGTACTTC. Protein: CAWSPGGWYEQYF. The chain recombines TRBV30 with TRBJ2-7, with 8 bases lining up with TRBD1. The CDR3 consists of 13 residues. The J segment lost 4 bases and the V segment lost 3 bases, leaving 5 bases of the junction unmatched. The germline V gene encodes CDR1 GTSNPN and CDR2 SVGIG (reference sequence).

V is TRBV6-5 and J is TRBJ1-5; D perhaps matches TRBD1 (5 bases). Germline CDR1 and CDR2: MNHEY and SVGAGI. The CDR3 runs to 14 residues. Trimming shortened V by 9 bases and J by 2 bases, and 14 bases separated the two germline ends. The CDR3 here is CASPSGGCNQPQHF. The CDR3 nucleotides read TGTGCCAGTCCTTCGGGGGGATGCAATCAGCCCCAGCATTTT.